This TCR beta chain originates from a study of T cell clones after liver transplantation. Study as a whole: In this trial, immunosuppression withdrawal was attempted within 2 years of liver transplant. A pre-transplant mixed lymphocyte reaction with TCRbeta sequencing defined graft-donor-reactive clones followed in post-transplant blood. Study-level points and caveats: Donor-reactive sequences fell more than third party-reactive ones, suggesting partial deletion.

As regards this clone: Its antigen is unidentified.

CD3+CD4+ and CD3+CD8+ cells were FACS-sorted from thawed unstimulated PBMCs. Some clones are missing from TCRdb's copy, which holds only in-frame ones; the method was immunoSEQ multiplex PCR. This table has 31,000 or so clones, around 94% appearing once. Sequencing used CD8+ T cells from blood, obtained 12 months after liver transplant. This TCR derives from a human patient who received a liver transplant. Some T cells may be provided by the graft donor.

Written as DNA, the CDR3 is TGTGCCAGCAGTTCACGACTAGCGGGAGTCCCTTGGAATGAGCAGTTCTTC. Its translation is CASSSRLAGVPWNEQFF. The gene calls are TRBV28 and TRBJ2-1; 12 positions agree with TRBD2. V shed 4 bases and J 7 bases; nucleotides not matched to a gene: 11. The V gene's germline CDR1 is MDHEN and CDR2 SYDVKM. The CDR3 is 17 residues long.